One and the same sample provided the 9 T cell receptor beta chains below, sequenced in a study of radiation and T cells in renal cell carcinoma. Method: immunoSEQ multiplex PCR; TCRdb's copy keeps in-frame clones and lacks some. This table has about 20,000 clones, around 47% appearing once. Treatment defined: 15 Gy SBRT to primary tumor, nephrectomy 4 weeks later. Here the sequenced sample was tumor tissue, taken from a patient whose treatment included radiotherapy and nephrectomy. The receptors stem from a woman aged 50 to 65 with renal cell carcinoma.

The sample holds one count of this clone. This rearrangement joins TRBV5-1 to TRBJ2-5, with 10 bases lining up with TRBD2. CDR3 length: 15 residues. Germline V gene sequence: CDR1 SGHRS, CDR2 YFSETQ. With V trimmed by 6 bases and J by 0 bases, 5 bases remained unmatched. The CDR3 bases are TGCGCCAGCAAAAGACTAGCGGGTAACCAAGAGACCCAGTACTTC. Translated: CASKRLAGNQETQYF. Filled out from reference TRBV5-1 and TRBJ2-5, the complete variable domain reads KAGVTQTPRYLIKTRGQQVTLSCSPISGHRSVSWYQQTPGQGLQFLFEYFSETQRNKGNFPGRFSGRQFSNSRSEMNVSTLELGDSALYLCASKRLAGNQETQYFGPGTRLLVL.

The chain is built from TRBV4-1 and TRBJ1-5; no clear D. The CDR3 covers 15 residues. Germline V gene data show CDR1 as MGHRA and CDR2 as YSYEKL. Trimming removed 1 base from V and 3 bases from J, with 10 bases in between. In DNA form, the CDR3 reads TGCGCCAGCAGCCAAGTGGCCGGGGACAATCAGCCCCAGCATTTT. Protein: CASSQVAGDNQPQHF.

The DNA for the CDR3 is TGTGCCAGCAGCTTGGGTCGCGAGCAGTACTTC. Translating gives CASSLGREQYF. The chain employs TRBV5-4 and TRBJ2-7; D not resolved. The germline gives CDR1 SGHNT, CDR2 YYREEE (reference sequence). This CDR3 contains 11 residues. V lost 0 bases and J lost 6, with 4 bases in between.

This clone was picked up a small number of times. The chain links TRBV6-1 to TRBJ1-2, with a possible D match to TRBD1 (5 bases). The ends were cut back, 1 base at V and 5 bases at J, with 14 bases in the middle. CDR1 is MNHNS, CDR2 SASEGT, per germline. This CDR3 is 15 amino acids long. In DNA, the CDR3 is TGTGCCAGCAGTGAAGTAGGCAGGGTGGAGTATGGCTACACCTTC. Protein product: CASSEVGRVEYGYTF.

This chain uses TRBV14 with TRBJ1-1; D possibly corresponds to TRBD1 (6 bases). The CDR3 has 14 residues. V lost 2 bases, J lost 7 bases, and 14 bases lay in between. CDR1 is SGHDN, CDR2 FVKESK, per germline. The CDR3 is CASSQRPTTGEAFF. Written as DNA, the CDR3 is TGTGCCAGCAGCCAAAGGCCTACGACAGGTGAAGCTTTCTTT.

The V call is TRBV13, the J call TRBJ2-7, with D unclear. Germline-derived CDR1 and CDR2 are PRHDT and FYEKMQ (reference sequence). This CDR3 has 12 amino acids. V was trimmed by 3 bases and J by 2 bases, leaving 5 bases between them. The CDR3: CASSFTPYEQYF. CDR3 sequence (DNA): TGTGCCAGCAGCTTTACCCCCTACGAGCAGTACTTC.

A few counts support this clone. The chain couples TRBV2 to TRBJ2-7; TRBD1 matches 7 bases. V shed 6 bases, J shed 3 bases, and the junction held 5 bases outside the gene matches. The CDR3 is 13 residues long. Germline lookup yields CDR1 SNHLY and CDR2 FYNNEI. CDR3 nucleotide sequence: TGTGCCAGCAGCGGGGACAGATTCTACGAGCAGTACTTC. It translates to CASSGDRFYEQYF.

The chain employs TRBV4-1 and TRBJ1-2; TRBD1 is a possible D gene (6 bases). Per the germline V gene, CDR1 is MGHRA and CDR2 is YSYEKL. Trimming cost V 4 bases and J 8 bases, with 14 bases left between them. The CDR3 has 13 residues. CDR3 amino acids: CASSPQGRMGYTF. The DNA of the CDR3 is TGCGCCAGCAGCCCACAGGGACGGATGGGCTACACCTTC.

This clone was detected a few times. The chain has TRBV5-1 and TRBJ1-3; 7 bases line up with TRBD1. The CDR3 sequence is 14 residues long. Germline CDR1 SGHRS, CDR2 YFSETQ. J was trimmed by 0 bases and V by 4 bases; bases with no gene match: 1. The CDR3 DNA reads TGCGCCAGCAGCCGGGACAGCTCTGGAAACACCATATATTTT. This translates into CASSRDSSGNTIYF.